The next 2 T cell receptor beta chains were all read from a single sample in a study of blood T cells in healthy people across ages. A sample-barcoded 5' primer and a J-beta primer mix were used in a second PCR of roughly 6 to 11 cycles. MiXCR was run by TCRdb on the 5' RACE reads, yielding one entry per CDR3 protein. The profile shows around 1,000,000 distinct CDR3 sequences, 30% to 40% of them singletons. Input material: blood. The receptors come from a man between 18 and 35 years old in good health.

There are many counts of this clonotype. The chain combines TRBV27 with TRBJ2-7, with D maybe TRBD1 (5 bases). Germline CDR1 and CDR2: MNHEY and SMNVEV (reference sequence). V was pared by 3 bases and J by 3 bases, with 12 bases between. The CDR3 runs 14 residues. CDR3 in DNA: TGTGCCAGCAGTTTTGTGAAAGGACACTACGAGCAGTACTTC. Translation: CASSFVKGHYEQYF.

With respect to this clonotype: A read error may produce the germline difference seen at one junction end. V is TRBV5-1 and J is TRBJ1-4; unclear D gene. Germline lookup yields CDR1 SGHRS and CDR2 YFSETQ. The CDR3 is made up of 15 amino acids. CDR3 coding DNA: TGCGTCAGCAGCCTAAACAGAGCAACTAATGAAAAACTGTTTTTT. Residues: CVSSLNRATNEKLFF.